A selection of T cell receptor beta chains follows, all from one sample in a study of Graves' ophthalmopathy and Graves' hyperthyroidism. In TCRdb, the multiplex PCR reads were re-called with MiXCR into one record per CDR3 protein. The sample holds 600,000 to 700,000 distinct CDR3 sequences, about 41% seen once. The specimen sequenced was peripheral blood. These receptors came from an adult man with Graves' ophthalmopathy. CDR3s include the opening cysteine and the closing phenylalanine or tryptophan. A D gene is named only where the DNA matches it firmly. Some rows mark clone size as missing; the rest say once, few, many or name a class of expanded clone.

V gene,D gene,J gene,clone size,CDR3 DNA,CDR3 protein
TRBV29-1,-,TRBJ1-2,-,TGCGTTGACTCCAACAGGGAGGATGGCTACACCTTC,CVDSNREDGYTF
TRBV7-2,-,TRBJ2-2,-,TGTGCCAGCAGCTTAGGAGTGGTTGTGGGGGTGAACACCGGGGAGCTGTTTTTT,CASSLGVVVGVNTGELFF
TRBV10-3,TRBD2,TRBJ2-2,many,TGTGCCATCAGTGGAGTTAGCGGGAGTAGGACCGGGGAGCTGTTTTTT,CAISGVSGSRTGELFF
TRBV7-6,-,TRBJ2-7,-,TGTGCCAGCAGTCCCTCCAGGGTAGCCGGGGAGCTGTACTTC,CASSPSRVAGELYF
TRBV19,-,TRBJ1-5,many,TGTGCCAGTAGTATGGAAGGTCAGCCCCAGCATTTT,CASSMEGQPQHF
TRBV20-1,TRBD1,TRBJ2-5,-,TGCAGTGCTAGAGATCAGGGGGATCAGCCCCAGCAAGAGACCCAGTACTTC,CSARDQGDQPQQETQYF
TRBV2,-,TRBJ1-6,many,TGTGCCAGCAGTGAACAGGTTGGCTCGAAATCACCCCTCCACTTT,CASSEQVGSKSPLHF
TRBV7-9,TRBD1,TRBJ2-7,-,TGTGCCAGCAGCCCATACCGGGACAGGGACTACGAGCAGTACTTC,CASSPYRDRDYEQYF
TRBV10-3,TRBD1,TRBJ1-4,many,TGTGCCATCCAGACTGGACAGGGTGAAAAACTGTTTTTT,CAIQTGQGEKLFF
TRBV2,TRBD1,TRBJ1-2,many,TGTGCCAGCAGGCGGGACAGGTTGTACTCTAACTATGGCTACACCTTC,CASRRDRLYSNYGYTF
TRBV19,-,TRBJ1-1,many,TGTGCCAGTAAGGACACTGAAGCTTTCTTT,CASKDTEAFF
TRBV12-5,TRBD1,TRBJ1-4,few,TGTGCTAGTGGTTTGGTCACAGGGGCGACGGGAAGTGAAAAACTGTTTTTT,CASGLVTGATGSEKLFF
TRBV7-3,TRBD1,TRBJ1-1,-,TGTGCCAGCAGTTACGTCCGGGACAGGGTTATGAACACTGAAGCTTTCTTT,CASSYVRDRVMNTEAFF
TRBV6-2/TRBV6-3,-,TRBJ2-7,-,TGTGCCAGCACCCCGACAGAAATCTCCTACGAGCAGTACTTC,CASTPTEISYEQYF
TRBV7-2,TRBD2,TRBJ2-1,-,TGTGCCAGCAGCCTAAGACTAGCGGGAGACAATGAGCAGCTCTTC,CASSLRLAGDNEQLF
TRBV7-9,-,TRBJ2-2,many,TGTGCCAGCAGAACTAGCTTAGGCACCGGGGAGCTGTTTTTT,CASRTSLGTGELFF
TRBV20-1,-,TRBJ2-2,-,TGCAGTGCTAGAGGAGGGGGGGCCACCGGGGAGCTGTTTTTT,CSARGGGATGELFF
TRBV10-3,-,TRBJ2-2,-,TGTGCCATCAGAAGACAGGACGAGGACACCGGGGAGCTGTTTTTT,CAIRRQDEDTGELFF
TRBV25-1,TRBD1,TRBJ2-7,many,TGTGCCAGCAGTGAAGGTATAGGGGGCGACGAGCAGTACTTC,CASSEGIGGDEQYF
TRBV7-7,TRBD2,TRBJ2-7,many,TGTGCCAGCAGCCTGGGACTAGCGGACACCTACGAGCAGTACTTC,CASSLGLADTYEQYF
TRBV29-1,TRBD1,TRBJ1-2,many,TGCAGCGTTCGCGGACAGGCGAACTATGGCTACACCTTC,CSVRGQANYGYTF
TRBV7-2,TRBD1,TRBJ1-2,many,TGTGCCAGCAGCCCGAGGGGGCGCGGCTATGGCTACACCTTC,CASSPRGRGYGYTF
TRBV6-5,-,TRBJ1-1,few,TGTGCCGGCAGTTATCAGGTGCCCACTGAAGCTTTCTTT,CAGSYQVPTEAFF
TRBV10-3,-,TRBJ2-7,-,TGTGCCATCAGTTTCCAGGGTTACGAGCAGTACTTC,CAISFQGYEQYF
TRBV7-3,-,TRBJ2-7,few,TGTGCCAGCAGCTTCCCCCAGAATTCTAACGAGCAGTACTTC,CASSFPQNSNEQYF
TRBV7-9,-,TRBJ1-2,many,TGTGCCAGCAGCGATGAAGGGACGCGATATGGCTACACCTTC,CASSDEGTRYGYTF
TRBV11-2,-,TRBJ2-7,-,TGTGCCAGCAGCGTTTACTCCGGGACCGCCTACGAGCAGTACTTC,CASSVYSGTAYEQYF
TRBV3-1,-,TRBJ1-5,few,TGTGCCAGCAGCCAAGGCGGGATCGGGAATCAGCCCCAGCATTTT,CASSQGGIGNQPQHF
TRBV7-3,TRBD2,TRBJ2-7,-,TGCGCCAGCAGCTCCGACTTAGCGGGAGGGCCCACGTACGAGCAGTACTTC,CASSSDLAGGPTYEQYF
TRBV20-1,TRBD2,TRBJ2-6,-,TGCAGTGCTAGGACGGGACTAGCGGGAGCCAACGTCCTGACTTTC,CSARTGLAGANVLTF
TRBV2,-,TRBJ1-2,-,TGTGCCAGCAGTGAAAATGGGGGATTCTATGGCTACACCTTC,CASSENGGFYGYTF
TRBV6-6,-,TRBJ1-5,many,TGTGCCAGCAGTGCCGGAACAGGGAATGGTAATCAGCCCCAGCATTTT,CASSAGTGNGNQPQHF
TRBV20-1,TRBD1,TRBJ1-2,few,TGCAGTGCTAGACCCCCCGGACAGGGGGCTAACTATGGCTACACCTTC,CSARPPGQGANYGYTF
TRBV10-3,-,TRBJ1-5,-,TGTGCCATCAGTGCTAGGGAGACAGGCTTGAATCAGCCCCAGCATTTT,CAISARETGLNQPQHF
TRBV10-3,-,TRBJ2-6,-,TGTGCCATCAGTGGGGGGGCCGAAGCTGGGGCCAACGTCCTGACTTTC,CAISGGAEAGANVLTF
TRBV25-1,-,TRBJ1-6,-,TGTGCCAGCAGTGAATACCAAGGTCGCGACATCTCACCCCTCCACTTT,CASSEYQGRDISPLHF
TRBV5-1,-,TRBJ2-5,-,TGCGCCAGCAGCTTGTGGTCCAGGGGGGGGGAGACCCAGTACTTC,CASSLWSRGGETQYF
TRBV7-9,-,TRBJ2-1,-,TGTGCCAGCAGCTTAGGGTGGGAGCAGTTCTTC,CASSLGWEQFF
TRBV29-1,TRBD1,TRBJ1-1,once,TGCACCAGACAGGGGGCTGTTGTTGACACTGAAGCTTTCTTT,CTRQGAVVDTEAFF
TRBV10-3,TRBD1,TRBJ1-4,few,TGTGCCAGCAACAGATTGGGGACAGGGAATGAAAAACTGTTTTTT,CASNRLGTGNEKLFF
TRBV12-3/TRBV12-4,-,TRBJ1-1,-,TGTGCCAGCAGACACGGTGGAGCTTTCTTT,CASRHGGAFF
TRBV20-1,-,TRBJ2-1,-,TGCAGTGCTCCAACCCGTCGACAGATCAATGAGCAGTTCTTC,CSAPTRRQINEQFF